The clone carrying this TCR beta chain showed up just a few times. Its antigen is still unknown. A FACSAria was used to sort CD4+ and CD8+ T cells. These cells came from PBMCs. The CDR3 is made up of 15 amino acids. Trimming shortened V by 4 bases and J by 5 bases, and 18 bases separated the two germline ends. CDR1 is SGHNT, CDR2 YYREEE, per germline (reference sequence). The data belong to a study of CD8+ T cells in alopecia areata. Study-level results: The study found higher clonality in lesional than normal scalp, especially in alopecia totalis/universalis. Possibly as an HLA-related effect, TCR sharing across patients appeared less clear than in mice.

RNA was isolated and reverse transcribed to cDNA, the sequencing template. Clones were sequenced by immunoSEQ multiplex PCR, and TCRdb holds only the in-frame ones, with some missing. Of under 250,000 clones listed, 57% are singletons. The sequence was obtained from a human donor with alopecia areata. This chain connects TRBV5-4 to TRBJ2-5; possible D gene TRBD1, 5 bases. Here the sequenced sample was CD4+ T cells sorted from blood, taken at week 0. The CDR3 sequence: CASSLPPPQGETQYF. The CDR3 nucleotides are TGTGCCAGCAGCCTACCTCCACCCCAGGGCGAGACCCAGTACTTC.